This T cell receptor (beta chain) was obtained from a study of regulatory T cells in long-lasting Graves disease. General study points: Persistent Graves' patients showed reduced TCR diversity versus newly diagnosed patients.

Time point of the sample: newly diagnosed GD, antithyroid drugs for less than 3 months. From RNA extracted from PBMCs, the TCR library was made. Through Arm-PCR of CDR3 regions and iRepertoire HTBI primers, TCR beta libraries were built. TCRdb re-analysed the multiplex PCR reads in MiXCR, keeping a single row per CDR3 protein. The profile covers 450,000 to 600,000 distinct CDR3 sequences, with roughly 13% appearing a single time and 10% taken by the ten largest. This clonotype was picked up many times. Its matching antigen is unknown. V was clipped by 4 bases and J by 0 bases, with 12 bases between them. This CDR3 region has 14 residues. Germline-derived CDR1 and CDR2 are SQVTM and ANQGSEA. The sample was also linked to a second study, of T cells in Graves' hyperthyroidism and ophthalmopathy.

The sequencing used peripheral blood mononuclear cells (PBMCs), collected at new diagnosis, from a patient treated with antithyroid drugs. The genes are TRBV29-1 and TRBJ1-1; the D gene is possibly TRBD1 (5 bases). This clonotype was sampled from a man aged 30 to 39 with Graves disease. The CDR3 reads CSVVSGLLNTEAFF. CDR3 coding DNA: TGCAGCGTTGTGTCGGGACTCTTGAACACTGAAGCTTTCTTT.